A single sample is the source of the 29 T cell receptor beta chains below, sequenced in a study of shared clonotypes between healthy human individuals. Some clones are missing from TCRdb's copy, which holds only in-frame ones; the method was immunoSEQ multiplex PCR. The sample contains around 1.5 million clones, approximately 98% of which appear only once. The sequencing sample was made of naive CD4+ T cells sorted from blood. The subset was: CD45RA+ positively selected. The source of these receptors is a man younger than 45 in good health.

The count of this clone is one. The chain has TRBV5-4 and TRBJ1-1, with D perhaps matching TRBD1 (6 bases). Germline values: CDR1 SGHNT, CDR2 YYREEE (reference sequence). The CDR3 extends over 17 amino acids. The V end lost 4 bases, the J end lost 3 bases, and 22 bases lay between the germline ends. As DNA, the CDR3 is TGTGCCAGCAGCGTGGAGATTAACAGGGCTGAGCACACTGAAGCTTTCTTT. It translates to CASSVEINRAEHTEAFF. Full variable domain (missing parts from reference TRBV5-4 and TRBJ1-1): ETGVTQSPTHLIKTRGQQVTLRCSSQSGHNTVSWYQQALGQGPQFIFQYYREEENGRGNFPPRFSGLQFPNYSSELNVNALELDDSALYLCASSVEINRAEHTEAFFGQGTRLTVV.

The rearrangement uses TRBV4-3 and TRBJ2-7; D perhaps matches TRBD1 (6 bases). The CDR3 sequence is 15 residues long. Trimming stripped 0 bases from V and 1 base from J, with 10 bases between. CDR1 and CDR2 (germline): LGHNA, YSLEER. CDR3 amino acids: CASSQDRGQSYEQYF. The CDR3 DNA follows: TGCGCCAGCAGCCAAGATAGAGGACAGTCCTACGAGCAGTACTTC.

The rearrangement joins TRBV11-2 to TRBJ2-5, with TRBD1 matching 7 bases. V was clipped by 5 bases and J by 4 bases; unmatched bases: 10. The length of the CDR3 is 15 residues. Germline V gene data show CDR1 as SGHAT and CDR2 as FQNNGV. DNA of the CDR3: TGTGCCAGCAGCCCGAATACAGGGGTAAGAGAGACCCAGTACTTC. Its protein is CASSPNTGVRETQYF.

The CDR3 spells CASAPTGAGELFF. In DNA form, the CDR3 reads TGTGCCAGCGCCCCGACCGGAGCCGGGGAGCTGTTTTTT. This chain joins TRBV9 and TRBJ2-2; D is unclear. The CDR3 length is 13 residues. Germline V lookup: CDR1 SGDLS, CDR2 YYNGEE. The V gene lost 7 bases and the J gene lost 6 bases, with 13 bases spanning the gap.

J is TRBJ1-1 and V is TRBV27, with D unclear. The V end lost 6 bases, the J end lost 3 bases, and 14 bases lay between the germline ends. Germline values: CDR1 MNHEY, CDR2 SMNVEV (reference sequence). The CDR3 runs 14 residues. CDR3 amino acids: CASSHLGVDTEAFF. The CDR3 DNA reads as TGTGCCAGCAGCCACCTCGGGGTTGACACTGAAGCTTTCTTT.

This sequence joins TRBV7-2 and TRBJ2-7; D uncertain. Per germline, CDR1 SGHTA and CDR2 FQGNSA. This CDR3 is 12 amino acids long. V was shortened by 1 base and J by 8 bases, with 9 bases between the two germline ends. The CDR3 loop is CASSLVAEKQYF. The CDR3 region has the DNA TGTGCCAGCAGCTTAGTGGCGGAGAAGCAGTACTTC.

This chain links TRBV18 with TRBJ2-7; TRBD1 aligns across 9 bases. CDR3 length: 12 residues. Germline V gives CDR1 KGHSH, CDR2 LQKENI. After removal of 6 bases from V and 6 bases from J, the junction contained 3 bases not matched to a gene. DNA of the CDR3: TGTGCCAGCTCGTGGACAGGGGCCGAGCAGTACTTC. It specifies CASSWTGAEQYF.

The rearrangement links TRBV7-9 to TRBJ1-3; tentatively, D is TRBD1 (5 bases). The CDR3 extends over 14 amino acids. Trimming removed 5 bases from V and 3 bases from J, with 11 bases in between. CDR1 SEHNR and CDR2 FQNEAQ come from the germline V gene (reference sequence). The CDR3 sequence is CASSTGGFGNTIYF. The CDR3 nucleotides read TGTGCCAGCAGCACGGGGGGATTTGGAAACACCATATATTTT.

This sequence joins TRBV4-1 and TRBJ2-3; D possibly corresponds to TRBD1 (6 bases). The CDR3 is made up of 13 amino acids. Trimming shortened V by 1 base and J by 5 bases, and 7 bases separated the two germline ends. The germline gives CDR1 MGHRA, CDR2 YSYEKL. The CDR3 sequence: CASSQGGGDTQYF. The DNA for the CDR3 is TGCGCCAGCAGCCAAGGAGGGGGAGATACGCAGTATTTT.

The DNA for the CDR3 is TGCGCCAGCAGCCCCGGGACAGGGGGCGGTTGGGAGACCCAGTACTTC. This sequence encodes CASSPGTGGGWETQYF. V usage is TRBV5-1 and J usage is TRBJ2-5; 12 nucleotides match TRBD1. V lost 4 bases, J lost 5 bases, and 9 bases stayed unmatched. This CDR3 spans 16 amino acids. Germline assignment: CDR1 SGHRS and CDR2 YFSETQ.

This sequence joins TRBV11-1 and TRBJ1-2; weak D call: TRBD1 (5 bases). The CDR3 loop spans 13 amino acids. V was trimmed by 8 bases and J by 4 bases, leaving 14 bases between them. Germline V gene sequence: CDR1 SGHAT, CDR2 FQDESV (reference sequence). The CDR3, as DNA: TGTGCCAGCGGCCGACAGACGTCCTATGGCTACACCTTC. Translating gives CASGRQTSYGYTF.

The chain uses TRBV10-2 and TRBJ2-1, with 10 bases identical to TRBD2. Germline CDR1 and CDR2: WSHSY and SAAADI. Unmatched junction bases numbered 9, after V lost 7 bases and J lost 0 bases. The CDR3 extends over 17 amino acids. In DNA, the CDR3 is TGCGCCAGCAATGGACTAGCGGTACACCGCTCCTACAATGAGCAGTTCTTC. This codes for CASNGLAVHRSYNEQFF.

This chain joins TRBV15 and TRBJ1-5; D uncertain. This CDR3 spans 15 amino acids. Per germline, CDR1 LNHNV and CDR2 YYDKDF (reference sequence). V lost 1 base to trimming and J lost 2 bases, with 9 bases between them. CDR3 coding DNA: TGTGCCACCAGCAGAGGACAAGCGGGCAATCAGCCCCAGCATTTT. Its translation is CATSRGQAGNQPQHF.

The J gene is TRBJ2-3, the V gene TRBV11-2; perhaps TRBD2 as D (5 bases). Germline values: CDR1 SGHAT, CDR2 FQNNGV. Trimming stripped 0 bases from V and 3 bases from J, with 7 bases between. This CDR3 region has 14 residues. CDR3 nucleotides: TGTGCCAGCAGCTTAGATAGGAGGACAGATACGCAGTATTTT. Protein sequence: CASSLDRRTDTQYF.

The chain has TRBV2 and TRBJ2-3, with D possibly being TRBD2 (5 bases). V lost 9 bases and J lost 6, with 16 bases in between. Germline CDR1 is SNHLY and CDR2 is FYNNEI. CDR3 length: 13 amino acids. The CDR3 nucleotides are TGTGCCAGTGACTGGGGAGCGGCCGATACGCAGTATTTT. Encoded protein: CASDWGAADTQYF.

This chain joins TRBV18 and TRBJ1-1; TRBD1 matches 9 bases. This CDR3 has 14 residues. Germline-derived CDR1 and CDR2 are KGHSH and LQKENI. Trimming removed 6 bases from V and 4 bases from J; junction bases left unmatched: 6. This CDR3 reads CASSRGQGTTEAFF. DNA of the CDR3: TGTGCCAGCTCCCGCGGACAGGGGACCACTGAAGCTTTCTTT.

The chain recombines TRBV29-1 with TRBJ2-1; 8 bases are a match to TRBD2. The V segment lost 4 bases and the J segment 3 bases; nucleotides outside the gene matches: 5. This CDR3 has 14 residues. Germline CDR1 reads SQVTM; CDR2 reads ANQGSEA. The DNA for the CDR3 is TGCAGCGTTGCTCTCGGGAGGGACTACAATGAGCAGTTCTTC. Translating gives CSVALGRDYNEQFF.

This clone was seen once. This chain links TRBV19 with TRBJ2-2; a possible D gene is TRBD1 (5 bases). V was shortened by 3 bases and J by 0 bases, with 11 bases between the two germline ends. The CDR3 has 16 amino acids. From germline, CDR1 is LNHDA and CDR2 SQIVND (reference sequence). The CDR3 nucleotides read TGTGCCAGTAGTATGTTGGCCAGGGCGAACACCGGGGAGCTGTTTTTT. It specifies CASSMLARANTGELFF.

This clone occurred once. Here the CDR3 DNA reads TGTGCCAGCAGTTTAGGGCAGATCGGCTACACCTTC. It codes for CASSLGQIGYTF. The genes are TRBV28 and TRBJ1-2; the D is unclear. CDR3 length equals 12 residues. Trimming removed 2 bases at V and 8 bases at J, with 9 bases between. Per the germline V gene, CDR1 is MDHEN and CDR2 is SYDVKM.

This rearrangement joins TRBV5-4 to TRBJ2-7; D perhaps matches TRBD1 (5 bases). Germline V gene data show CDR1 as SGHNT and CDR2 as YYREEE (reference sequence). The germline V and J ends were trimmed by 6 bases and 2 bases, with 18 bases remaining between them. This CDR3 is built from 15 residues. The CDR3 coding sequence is TGTGCCAGCACCCTTGGACCGGACACTACCTACGAGCAGTACTTC. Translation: CASTLGPDTTYEQYF.

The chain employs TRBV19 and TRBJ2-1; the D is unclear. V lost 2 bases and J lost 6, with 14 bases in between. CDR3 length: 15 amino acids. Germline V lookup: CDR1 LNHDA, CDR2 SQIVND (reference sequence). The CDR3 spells CASSITGSGLNEQFF. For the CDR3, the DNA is TGTGCCAGTAGTATAACTGGGTCGGGCCTCAATGAGCAGTTCTTC.

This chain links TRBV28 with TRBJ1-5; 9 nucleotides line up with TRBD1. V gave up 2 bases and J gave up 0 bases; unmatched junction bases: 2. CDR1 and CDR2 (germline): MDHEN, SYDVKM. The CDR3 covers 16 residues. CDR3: CASSLGTGRSNQPQHF. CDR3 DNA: TGTGCCAGCAGTTTAGGGACAGGGCGTAGCAATCAGCCCCAGCATTTT.

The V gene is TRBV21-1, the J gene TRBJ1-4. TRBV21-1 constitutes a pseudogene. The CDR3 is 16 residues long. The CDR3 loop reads CASSKGRETTNEKLFF. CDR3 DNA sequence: TGTGCCAGCAGCAAAGGACGGGAGACAACTAATGAAAAACTGTTTTTT.

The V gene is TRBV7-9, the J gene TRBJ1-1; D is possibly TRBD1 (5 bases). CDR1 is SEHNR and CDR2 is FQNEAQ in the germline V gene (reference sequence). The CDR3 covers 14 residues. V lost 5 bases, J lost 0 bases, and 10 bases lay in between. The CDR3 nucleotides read TGTGCCAGCAGCCCGGGACGGTTGAACACTGAAGCTTTCTTT. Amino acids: CASSPGRLNTEAFF.

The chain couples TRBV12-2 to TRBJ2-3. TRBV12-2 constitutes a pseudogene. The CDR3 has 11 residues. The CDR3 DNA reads TGTGCAAGTCGCCGCACAGATACGCAGTATTTT. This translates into CASRRTDTQYF.

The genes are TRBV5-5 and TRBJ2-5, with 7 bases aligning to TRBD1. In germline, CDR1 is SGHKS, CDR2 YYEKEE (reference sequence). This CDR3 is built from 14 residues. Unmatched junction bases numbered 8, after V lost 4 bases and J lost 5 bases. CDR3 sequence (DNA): TGTGCCAGCAGCACCGGGACAGCCGGTGAGACCCAGTACTTC. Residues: CASSTGTAGETQYF.

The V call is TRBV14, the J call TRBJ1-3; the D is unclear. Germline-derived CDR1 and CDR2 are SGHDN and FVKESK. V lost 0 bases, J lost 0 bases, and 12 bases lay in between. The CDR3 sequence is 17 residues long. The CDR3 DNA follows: TGTGCCAGCAGCCAAGAAATCGTCCGTAACTCTGGAAACACCATATATTTT. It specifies CASSQEIVRNSGNTIYF.

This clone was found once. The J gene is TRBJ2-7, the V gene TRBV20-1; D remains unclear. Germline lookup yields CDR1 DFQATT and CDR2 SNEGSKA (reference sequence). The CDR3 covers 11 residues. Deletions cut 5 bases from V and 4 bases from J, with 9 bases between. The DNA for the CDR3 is TGCAGTGCTCGCCGCGGATACGAGCAGTACTTC. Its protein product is CSARRGYEQYF.

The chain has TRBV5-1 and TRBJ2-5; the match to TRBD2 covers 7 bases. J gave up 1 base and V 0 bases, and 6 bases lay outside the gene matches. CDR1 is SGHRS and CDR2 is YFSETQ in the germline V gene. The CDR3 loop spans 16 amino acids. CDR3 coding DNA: TGCGCCAGCAGCTTGGGTCTAGCGGAACTCCAAGAGACCCAGTACTTC. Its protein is CASSLGLAELQETQYF.